This record looks at one TCR beta chain sequence and its context. The data originate from a study of blood T cell repertoires in COVID-19. Study-wide context: The samples span acute and convalescent COVID-19 from the United States, Italy and Spain. Sample material is recorded as cDNA or gDNA derived from T cells, B-cell-depleted T cells, or PBMCs.

Per the study methods: Reference gene primer amplification in the assay estimated nucleated cell counts. The repertoire was sequenced with immunoSEQ multiplex PCR; TCRdb's copy has only in-frame clones and lacks some. That table furnishes V, J and clone size, whereas the DNA furnished D and trimming. The profile shows about 64,000 clones, around 86% of them singletons. Sequencing was done on a sample of peripheral blood. This TCR came from a man in his forties or fifties with acute or convalescent COVID-19.

The DNA of the CDR3 is TGTGCCAGCAGCTTATTAGGCGGGGGGCAAGAGACCCAGTACTTC. Amino acids: CASSLLGGGQETQYF. The chain joins TRBV5-6 to TRBJ2-5, with TRBD2 matching over 8 bases. With 2 bases clipped from V and 2 bases from J, the junction kept 5 bases outside the gene matches. There are 15 residues in the CDR3. CDR1 is SGHDT and CDR2 is YYEEEE in the germline V gene. Variable domain in full (rest from reference TRBV5-6 and TRBJ2-5): DAGVTQSPTHLIKTRGQQVTLRCSPKSGHDTVSWYQQALGQGPQFIFQYYEEEERQRGNFPDRFSGHQFPNYSSELNVNALLLGDSALYLCASSLLGGGQETQYFGPGTRLLVL.